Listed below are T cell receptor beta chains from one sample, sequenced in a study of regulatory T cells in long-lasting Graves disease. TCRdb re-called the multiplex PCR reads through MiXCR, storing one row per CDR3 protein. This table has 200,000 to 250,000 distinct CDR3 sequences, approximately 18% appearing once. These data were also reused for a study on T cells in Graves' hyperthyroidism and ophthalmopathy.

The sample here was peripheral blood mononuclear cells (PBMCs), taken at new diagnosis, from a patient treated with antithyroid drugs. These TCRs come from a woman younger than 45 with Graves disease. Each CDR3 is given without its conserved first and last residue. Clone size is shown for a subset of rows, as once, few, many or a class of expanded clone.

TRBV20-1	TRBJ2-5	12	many	SATLAGGQETQY
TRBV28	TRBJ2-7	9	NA	ASSRGYDQY
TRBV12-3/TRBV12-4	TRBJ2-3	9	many	ASSLVDTQY
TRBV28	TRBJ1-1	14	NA	ASSLWDRGLDTEAF
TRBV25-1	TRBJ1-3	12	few	TSSEQGSGNTIY
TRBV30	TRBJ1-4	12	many	AWSVNQGGEKLF
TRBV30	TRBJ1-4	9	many	AWSRQEKLF
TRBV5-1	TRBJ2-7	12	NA	ASSFAGGGYEQY
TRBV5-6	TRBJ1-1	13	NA	ASSLLGPGNTEAF
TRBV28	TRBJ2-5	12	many	ASSLVTDSGAQY
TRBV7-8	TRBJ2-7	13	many	ASSSRTMSSYEQY
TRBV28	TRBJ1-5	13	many	ASSTQTGDNQPQH
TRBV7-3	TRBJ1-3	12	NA	ASSPDSTGNTIY
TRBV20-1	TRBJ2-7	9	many	SAVRIYEQY
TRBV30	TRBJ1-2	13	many	AWSLSTGIGTGYT
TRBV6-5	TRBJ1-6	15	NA	ASSYFPGQGGNSPLH
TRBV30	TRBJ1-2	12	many	AWSAEVSNYGYT
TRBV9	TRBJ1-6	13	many	ASSVGPGGNSPLH
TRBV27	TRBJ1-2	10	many	ASRQGPYGYT
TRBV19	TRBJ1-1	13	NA	ASSTLDREDTEAF
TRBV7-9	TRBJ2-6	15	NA	ASSPWTGSFTANVLT
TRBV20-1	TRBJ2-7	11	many	SATLAGVYEQY
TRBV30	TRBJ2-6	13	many	AWSRGLSGANVLT
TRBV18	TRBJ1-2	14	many	ASSPGGQRTNYGYT
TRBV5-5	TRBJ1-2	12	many	ASSLSDRSYGYT
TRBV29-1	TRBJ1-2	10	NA	SVEGGVVGYT
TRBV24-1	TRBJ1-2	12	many	ATSDFSAVPRLT
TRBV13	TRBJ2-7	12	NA	ASSSSGRGAEQY
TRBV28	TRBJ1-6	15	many	AGSLAGAGGFGSPLH
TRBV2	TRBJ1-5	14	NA	ASSEPQGAGYQPQH
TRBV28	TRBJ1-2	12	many	ASSLSGANYGYT
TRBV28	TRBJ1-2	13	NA	ASSLDARVYYGYT
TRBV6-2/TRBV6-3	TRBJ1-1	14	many	ASSGTQQGGNTEAF
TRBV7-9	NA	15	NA	ASSLGGLAGAADTQY
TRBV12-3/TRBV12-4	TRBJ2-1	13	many	ASTASGGDYNEQF
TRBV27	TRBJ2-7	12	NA	ASSPGTGGFEQY
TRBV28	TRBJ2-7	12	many	ASSFVRNSYEQY
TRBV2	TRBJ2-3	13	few	ASSDLGQGANTQY
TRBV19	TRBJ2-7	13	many	ASSIHRNREYEQY
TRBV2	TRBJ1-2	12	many	ASKDTAANYGYT
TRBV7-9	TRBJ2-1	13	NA	ASSPWTRRGNEQF
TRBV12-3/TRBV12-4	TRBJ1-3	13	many	ASTSIRGIGNTIY
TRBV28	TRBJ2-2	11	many	AGSIQGPGELF
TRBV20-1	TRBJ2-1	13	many	SATSGASSYNEQF
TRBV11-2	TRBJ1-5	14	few	ASSLGTGGTNQPQH
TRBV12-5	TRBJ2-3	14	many	ASGLVPGQDTDTQY
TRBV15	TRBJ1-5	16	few	ATSRTDRGGISNQPQH
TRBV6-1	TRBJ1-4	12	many	ASSPTGAHEKLF
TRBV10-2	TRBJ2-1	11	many	ASSEISYNEQF
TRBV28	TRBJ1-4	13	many	ASGQRGLANEKLF
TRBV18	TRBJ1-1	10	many	ASSPQATEAF